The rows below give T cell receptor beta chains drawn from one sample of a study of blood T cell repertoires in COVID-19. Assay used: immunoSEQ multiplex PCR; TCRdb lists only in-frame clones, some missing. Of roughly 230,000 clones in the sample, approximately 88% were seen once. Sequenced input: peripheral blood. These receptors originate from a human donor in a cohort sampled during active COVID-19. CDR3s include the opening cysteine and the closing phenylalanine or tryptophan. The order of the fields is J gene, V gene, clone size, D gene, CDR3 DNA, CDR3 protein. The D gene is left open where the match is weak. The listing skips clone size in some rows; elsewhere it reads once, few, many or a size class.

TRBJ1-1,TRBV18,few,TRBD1,TGTGCCAGCTCCTTTAGGGACAGGGTCGACACTGAAGCTTTCTTT,CASSFRDRVDTEAFF
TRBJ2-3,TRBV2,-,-,TGTGCTTTACCCCCCCGGGACTTCACAGATACGCAGTATTTT,CALPPRDFTDTQYF
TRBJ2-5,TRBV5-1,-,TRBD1,TGCGCCAGCAGCGACTTACAGGGGTCCCAAGAGACCCAGTACTTC,CASSDLQGSQETQYF
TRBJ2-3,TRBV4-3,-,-,TGCGCCAGCAGCCAAGACCCGGCAGGGATGGTCACAGATACGCAGTATTTT,CASSQDPAGMVTDTQYF
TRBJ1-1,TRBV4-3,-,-,TGCGCCAGCAGCCAATGGGGGCGGGGGGGAACTGAAGCTTTCTTT,CASSQWGRGGTEAFF
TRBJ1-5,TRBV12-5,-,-,TGTGCTAGTGGTCCCTCCCTTGGGGGGACGAGTCAGCCCCAGCATTTT,CASGPSLGGTSQPQHF
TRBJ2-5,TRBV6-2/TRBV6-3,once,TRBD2,TGTGCCAGCAGTCGCAATAACCCCGGGGGGGGCGGAGAGACCCAGTACTTC,CASSRNNPGGGGETQYF
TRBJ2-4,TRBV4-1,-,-,TGCGCCAGCAGCCAATCTAGGGCGGGCAGCCTAGCCAAAAACATTCAGTACTTC,CASSQSRAGSLAKNIQYF
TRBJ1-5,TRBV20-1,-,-,TGCAGTGCTAGTAGGGTCCAGGGAAGGGATCAGCCCCAGCATTTT,CSASRVQGRDQPQHF
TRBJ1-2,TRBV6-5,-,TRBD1,TGTGCCAGCAGTCCACTGACAGGGTCATATGGCTACACCTTC,CASSPLTGSYGYTF
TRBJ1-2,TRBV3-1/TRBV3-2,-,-,TGTGCCAGCAGCAGGGAACTCCTTAACGGGAGGGGTGGCTACACCTTC,CASSRELLNGRGGYTF
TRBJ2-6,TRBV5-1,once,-,TGCGCCAGCAGCCAGGACAGCTCTGGGGCCAACGTCCTGACTTTC,CASSQDSSGANVLTF
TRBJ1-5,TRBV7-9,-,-,TGTGCCAGCAGCCGATCCGGGATCATCAATCAGCCCCAGCATTTT,CASSRSGIINQPQHF
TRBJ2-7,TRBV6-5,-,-,TGTGCCAGCAGCCACAACTACGAGCAGTACTTC,CASSHNYEQYF
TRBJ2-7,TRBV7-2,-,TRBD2,TGTGCCAGCAGCTTGGCGAGCGGGAGTACAGGGGAGCAGTACTTC,CASSLASGSTGEQYF
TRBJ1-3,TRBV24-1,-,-,TGTGCCACCAGTGATTCTACACCAGGGAACTCTGGAAACACCATATATTTT,CATSDSTPGNSGNTIYF
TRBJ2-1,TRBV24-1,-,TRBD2,TGTGCCACCAGTGGGAGCGGGGGACCTTACAATAATGAGCAGTTCTTC,CATSGSGGPYNNEQFF